The 23 T cell receptor beta chains reported below all come from one sample, sequenced in a study of regulatory T cells in long-lasting Graves disease. Arm-PCR with iRepertoire HTBI primers amplified the CDR3 regions for these TCR beta libraries. One entry per CDR3 protein, called by TCRdb with MiXCR from the multiplex PCR reads. The table has hundreds of thousands of distinct CDR3 sequences, approximately 16% seen once. Stated time point: newly diagnosed GD, antithyroid drugs for less than 3 months. PBMC-derived RNA was used for the TCR library. The same data also contributed to another study, on T cells in Graves' hyperthyroidism and ophthalmopathy.

The source was peripheral blood mononuclear cells (PBMCs), collected at new diagnosis, from a patient treated with antithyroid drugs. Receptors were obtained from a man between 18 and 35 years old with Graves disease.

This clonotype was counted many times. This chain connects TRBV3-1 to TRBJ2-7, with unresolved D. The CDR3 has 12 residues. From germline, CDR1 is LGHDT and CDR2 YNNKEL (reference sequence). Between the trimmed V and J ends, which lost 1 base and 3 bases, there was a span of 4 bases. CDR3 region: CASSQGGYEQYF. The CDR3 DNA reads as TGTGCCAGCAGCCAAGGGGGCTACGAGCAGTACTTC.

This clonotype was recorded a few times. The chain couples TRBV6-1 to TRBJ2-1, with D perhaps matching TRBD2 (5 bases). CDR1 MNHNS and CDR2 SASEGT come from the germline V gene. The CDR3 runs to 16 residues. Trimming took off 2 bases at V and 0 bases at J, with 11 bases between the two ends. The CDR3 here is CASSEKADPSYNEQFF. The CDR3 nucleotides read TGTGCCAGCAGTGAAAAAGCGGACCCCTCCTACAATGAGCAGTTCTTC.

This clonotype was recorded many times. The J gene is TRBJ1-2, the V gene TRBV3-1, with D possibly being TRBD1 (5 bases). The germline V gene encodes CDR1 LGHDT and CDR2 YNNKEL (reference sequence). V lost 5 bases to trimming and J lost 6 bases, with 10 bases between them. The CDR3 totals 12 residues. CDR3 in amino acids: CASSGIRDGYTF. The CDR3 bases are TGTGCCAGCAGCGGAATCAGGGATGGCTACACCTTC. Together with reference TRBV3-1 and TRBJ1-2, the CDR3 gives the full variable domain: DTAVSQTPKYLVTQMGNDKSIKCEQNLGHDTMYWYKQDSKKFLKIMFSYNNKELIINETVPNRFSPKSPDKAHLNLHINSLELGDSAVYFCASSGIRDGYTFGSGTRLTVV.

J is TRBJ2-3 and V is TRBV19; tentatively, D is TRBD2 (6 bases). The V and J ends lost 4 bases and 0 bases respectively, with 11 bases between them. The CDR3 contains 15 residues. The germline CDR1 and CDR2 sequences are LNHDA and SQIVND (reference sequence). This chain's CDR3 is CASSTLAASTDTQYF. The CDR3 DNA reads TGTGCCAGTAGTACCTTAGCGGCGAGCACAGATACGCAGTATTTT.

This clonotype was seen at least ten times. This sequence joins TRBV15 and TRBJ2-7; D ambiguous. V dropped 0 bases and J dropped 5 bases, with 8 bases sitting between them. This CDR3 contains 13 residues. CDR1 is LNHNV and CDR2 is YYDKDF in the germline V gene (reference sequence). The CDR3 DNA sequence: TGTGCCACCAGCAGAGATGGGGTCGACGAGCAGTACTTC. It specifies CATSRDGVDEQYF.

This clonotype has just a few counts. This may arise from a read error, as a much more abundant clone is one base away. This chain connects TRBV11-2 to TRBJ2-7; D ambiguous. Looked up from germline, CDR1 is SGHAT and CDR2 is FQNNGV. The CDR3 has 13 amino acids. This CDR3 reads CASSFGVTYEQHF. In nucleotides, the CDR3 is TGTGCCAGCAGCTTCGGCGTAACCTACGAGCAGCACTTC.

This clonotype was seen many times. This chain uses TRBV29-1 with TRBJ2-3; TRBD1 aligns across 10 bases. Germline assignment: CDR1 SQVTM and CDR2 ANQGSEA. Germline trimming cut 6 bases from V and 2 bases from J; bases unmatched to any gene: 5. This CDR3 is 14 amino acids long. CDR3 DNA sequence: TGCAGCGTGGCCGGGACAGGGGCCACAGATACGCAGTATTTT. Its translation is CSVAGTGATDTQYF.

This clonotype was seen ten or more times. The chain carries TRBV27 and TRBJ2-3; 8 nucleotides match TRBD2. This CDR3 contains 16 residues. CDR1 is MNHEY and CDR2 is SMNVEV in the germline V gene (reference sequence). The ends lost 5 bases at V and 3 bases at J; junction bases unmatched: 10. This chain's CDR3 is CASSLGGTSMTDTQYF. The CDR3 DNA reads as TGTGCCAGCAGTCTAGGGGGGACTAGTATGACAGATACGCAGTATTTT.

V usage is TRBV12-3 or TRBV12-4 and J usage is TRBJ2-2; D remains ambiguous. The CDR3 spans 13 residues. V lost 8 bases and J 5 bases, leaving 12 bases between the germline ends. DNA for the CDR3: TGTGCCAGCCGCGGTAGGGAAACCGGGGAGCTGTTTTTT. It translates to CASRGRETGELFF.

The V call is TRBV5-6, the J call TRBJ2-2; tentative D call: TRBD1 (5 bases). This CDR3 comprises 16 residues. CDR1 SGHDT and CDR2 YYEEEE come from the germline V gene. V was clipped by 0 bases and J by 1 base, with 10 bases between them. CDR3 residues: CASSLGQGENTGELFF. DNA of the CDR3: TGTGCCAGCAGCTTGGGGCAGGGCGAGAACACCGGGGAGCTGTTTTTT. Together with reference TRBV5-6 and TRBJ2-2, the CDR3 gives the full variable domain: DAGVTQSPTHLIKTRGQQVTLRCSPKSGHDTVSWYQQALGQGPQFIFQYYEEEERQRGNFPDRFSGHQFPNYSSELNVNALLLGDSALYLCASSLGQGENTGELFFGEGSRLTVL.

This clonotype was counted a few times. The gene calls are TRBV27 and TRBJ1-2; D gene uncertain. The V gene's germline CDR1 is MNHEY and CDR2 SMNVEV (reference sequence). The CDR3 is 16 amino acids. Trimming took 0 bases from V and 5 from J, leaving 16 bases between them. CDR3 in amino acids: CASSLSVAAGVYGYTF. The CDR3 DNA reads as TGTGCCAGCAGTTTATCGGTGGCGGCTGGGGTATATGGCTACACCTTC.

Many counts were recorded for this clonotype. The CDR3 bases are TGCAGTGCTGTCGGGACTAGCGGACGCACGATCTACGAGCAGTACTTC. This encodes CSAVGTSGRTIYEQYF. The genes are TRBV20-1 and TRBJ2-7; 11 nucleotides agree with TRBD2. Germline V lookup: CDR1 DFQATT, CDR2 SNEGSKA (reference sequence). The CDR3 runs 16 residues. Trimming removed 5 bases from V and 3 bases from J; junction bases left unmatched: 12.

This clonotype was counted ten times or more. The rearrangement joins TRBV2 to TRBJ1-6; unclear D gene. The V and J ends lost 3 bases and 6 bases respectively, with 3 bases between them. The CDR3 loop spans 12 amino acids. Per germline, CDR1 SNHLY and CDR2 FYNNEI. The CDR3 region has the DNA TGTGCCAGCAGTGAGGGTAATTCACCCCTCCACTTT. It encodes CASSEGNSPLHF.

This clonotype was seen many times. The chain joins TRBV20-1 to TRBJ2-5, with TRBD2 as a possible D gene (6 bases). Trimming pared 3 bases from V and 1 base from J, leaving 15 bases between. From germline, CDR1 is DFQATT and CDR2 SNEGSKA (reference sequence). CDR3 length equals 15 residues. The CDR3 bases are TGCAGTGCTAGCGGGACGGCGGGATCCCAAGAGACCCAGTACTTC. Translation gives CSASGTAGSQETQYF.

This clonotype turned up a few times. The V gene is TRBV10-2, the J gene TRBJ1-1; 8 nucleotides match TRBD1. Germline-derived CDR1 and CDR2 are WSHSY and SAAADI. The CDR3 has 16 residues. J was trimmed by 5 bases and V by 3 bases; bases with no gene match: 11. CDR3 coding DNA: TGCGCCAGCAGTGAATTCGGGACAGGTCATAAGACTGAAGCTTTCTTT. Protein sequence: CASSEFGTGHKTEAFF.

The J gene is TRBJ2-7, the V gene TRBV18; unclear D gene. This CDR3 is 12 amino acids long. Germline values: CDR1 KGHSH, CDR2 LQKENI. V lost 6 bases and J 6 bases, leaving 12 bases between the germline ends. The CDR3 nucleotides read TGTGCCAGCTCCCCCCTGACTCGCGAGCAGTACTTC. This encodes CASSPLTREQYF.

This clonotype was seen only a few times. CDR3 sequence: CSVVRGDQNTEAFF. Written as DNA, the CDR3 is TGCAGCGTTGTACGGGGGGATCAGAACACTGAAGCTTTCTTT. The chain joins TRBV29-1 to TRBJ1-1; TRBD1 is a possible D gene (5 bases). The CDR3 length is 14 residues. Trimming removed 4 bases from V and 1 base from J, with 13 bases in between. The germline gives CDR1 SQVTM, CDR2 ANQGSEA.

This clonotype appeared a few times. The chain couples TRBV5-1 to TRBJ2-7, with TRBD2 matching over 10 bases. The V gene end was trimmed by 5 bases and the J gene end by 12 bases; junction bases not matched to a gene: 14. The CDR3 runs 14 residues. Germline lookup yields CDR1 SGHRS and CDR2 YFSETQ. DNA of the CDR3: TGCGCCAGCAGATATGGGACTAGCGAGGACGGTCGGTACTTC. Its translation is CASRYGTSEDGRYF. Full variable domain (rest looked up from reference TRBV5-1 and TRBJ2-7): KAGVTQTPRYLIKTRGQQVTLSCSPISGHRSVSWYQQTPGQGLQFLFEYFSETQRNKGNFPGRFSGRQFSNSRSEMNVSTLELGDSALYLCASRYGTSEDGRYFGPGTRLTVT.

V is TRBV9 and J is TRBJ2-6; possibly TRBD1 or TRBD2 for D (5 bases each). CDR3 size: 16 residues. The germline CDR1 and CDR2 sequences are SGDLS and YYNGEE. V was trimmed by 3 bases and J by 0 bases, leaving 10 bases between them. The CDR3 DNA reads TGTGCCAGCAGCGCCGAGGGGATCTCTGGGGCCAACGTCCTGACTTTC. This sequence encodes CASSAEGISGANVLTF. The variable domain in full, with the rest retrieved from reference TRBV9 and TRBJ2-6, is DSGVTQTPKHLITATGQRVTLRCSPRSGDLSVYWYQQSLDQGLQFLIQYYNGEERAKGNILERFSAQQFPDLHSELNLSSLELGDSALYFCASSAEGISGANVLTFGAGSRLTVL.

This clonotype was seen at least ten times. V gene TRBV6-1 combines with J gene TRBJ2-1; D assignment may be TRBD1 or TRBD2 (5 bases each). Looked up from germline, CDR1 is MNHNS and CDR2 is SASEGT. Trimming pared 8 bases from V and 4 bases from J, leaving 24 bases between. The CDR3 has 17 residues. The CDR3 reads CASSEGRPSVKYNEQFF. The CDR3 coding sequence is TGTGCCAGCTCCGAGGGACGCCCGTCGGTGAAATACAATGAGCAGTTCTTC.

The genes are TRBV19 and TRBJ1-5, with 8 bases that match TRBD1. The CDR3 runs to 15 residues. Looked up from germline, CDR1 is LNHDA and CDR2 is SQIVND (reference sequence). The junction had 5 bases not matched to a gene; V was cut back by 1 base and J by 6 bases. CDR3 sequence reads: CASSIAGGGGQPQHF. CDR3 nucleotides: TGTGCCAGTAGTATAGCAGGGGGCGGTGGTCAGCCCCAGCATTTT.

This clonotype was observed many times. The rearrangement links TRBV7-8 to TRBJ2-2, with a tentative D call TRBD1 (6 bases). This CDR3 spans 17 amino acids. Trimming removed 5 bases at V and 3 bases at J, with 19 bases between. Germline loops: CDR1 SGHVS, CDR2 FQNEAQ. The CDR3 loop is CASSPRGQGIDTGELFF. CDR3 bases: TGTGCCAGCAGCCCCCGAGGGCAGGGGATAGACACCGGGGAGCTGTTTTTT.

In this sample, this clonotype turned up many times. The chain is built from TRBV18 and TRBJ2-7; 10 bases fit TRBD2. Trimming cost V 0 bases and J 6 bases; bases outside gene matches: 5. The CDR3 is 15 residues long. Germline V lookup: CDR1 KGHSH, CDR2 LQKENI. The CDR3 sequence: CASSPPTSGRGEQYF. The CDR3 DNA reads TGTGCCAGCTCACCACCCACCAGCGGGAGGGGCGAGCAGTACTTC.